Sequencing of this T cell receptor beta chain was carried out in a study of blood T cell repertoires in COVID-19. Germline V gene sequence: CDR1 SEHNR, CDR2 FQNEAQ (reference sequence). The CDR3 spans 18 residues. V lost 5 bases to trimming and J lost 6 bases; unmatched junction nucleotides: 16. TCRdb's table, derived via immunoSEQ multiplex PCR, lists solely in-frame clones and lacks some. Seen here are fewer than 250,000 clones, roughly 80% observed once, and the top ten hold about 2.5%. The sequence was obtained from a woman between 65 and 79 years old with active or convalescent COVID-19. The sample comprised peripheral blood. The chain has TRBV7-9 and TRBJ2-2; 9 bases line up with TRBD1. The CDR3 sequence is CASSNHDLRDREAGELFF. In DNA, the CDR3 is TGTGCCAGCAGCAACCACGACCTCCGGGACAGGGAGGCCGGGGAGCTGTTTTTT.